Presented here are 6 T cell receptor beta chains from one specimen sequenced in a study of CD8+CD57+ T cells in acquired aplastic anemia. Genomic DNA constituted the template upon which TCR beta VDJ and CDR3 profiling was performed. TCRdb fed the reads into MiXCR, producing one record per CDR3 protein. Of around 200,000 distinct CDR3 sequences in the sample, around 50% are singletons; the top ten hold about a sixth. The sequencing sample was made of sorted CD4+, CD8+, or CD8+CD57+ T cells (not recorded which) from PBMCs. These receptors all stem from a human donor in good health, serving as a control.

V and J are TRBV11-2 and TRBJ2-5; 7 bases align to TRBD1. CDR1 and CDR2 (germline): SGHAT, FQNNGV. There are 16 residues in the CDR3. Trimming cost V 5 bases and J 1 base; bases outside gene matches: 10. The CDR3 region has the DNA TGTGCCAGCAGCCCGCGATCCGGGACAGCCCAAGAGACCCAGTACTTC. This encodes CASSPRSGTAQETQYF.

The genes are TRBV6-6 and TRBJ2-6; the D is unclear. Trimming took off 0 bases at V and 0 bases at J, with 3 bases between the two ends. The CDR3 contains 15 residues. CDR1 is MNHNY, CDR2 SVGAGI, per germline (reference sequence). CDR3 sequence: CASSYSASGANVLTF. In nucleotides, the CDR3 is TGTGCCAGCAGTTACTCGGCCTCTGGGGCCAACGTCCTGACTTTC.

The rearrangement links TRBV20-1 to TRBJ2-3; unclear D gene. Germline CDR1 DFQATT, CDR2 SNEGSKA (reference sequence). CDR3 length: 13 residues. With 3 bases removed from V and 6 bases from J, the gap between germline ends came to 13 bases. In DNA, the CDR3 is TGCAGTGCTAGCCAGGAAGTGGACGATACGCAGTATTTT. As protein: CSASQEVDDTQYF.

A word on this clonotype: This clone may be a read error of a much larger clone one base away. The chain joins TRBV6-5 to TRBJ1-4; a weak D match, TRBD1 (6 bases). Germline CDR1 reads MNHEY; CDR2 reads SVGAGI. The CDR3 has 14 amino acids. V was pared by 8 bases and J by 6 bases, with 16 bases between. The CDR3 is CASGRRGAYEKLFF. The CDR3 DNA follows: TGTGCCAGCGGACGACGGGGGGCATATGAAAAACTGTTTTTT.

This clonotype was recorded many times. The chain recombines TRBV4-3 with TRBJ2-7, with no clear D. Per the germline V gene, CDR1 is LGHNA and CDR2 is YSLEER. The CDR3 has 14 amino acids. The V and J ends lost 1 base and 2 bases respectively, with 9 bases between them. The CDR3 DNA reads TGCGCCAGCAGCCAAGGCAGATTGGCCTACGAGCAGTACTTC. Translated: CASSQGRLAYEQYF.

The chain recombines TRBV10-2 with TRBJ2-2; 8 bases align to TRBD1. Germline assignment: CDR1 WSHSY and CDR2 SAAADI. CDR3 size: 15 residues. The ends lost 7 bases at V and 1 base at J; junction bases unmatched: 5. The CDR3 here is CASNAGTGNTGELFF. The CDR3 coding sequence is TGCGCCAGCAACGCCGGGACAGGGAACACCGGGGAGCTGTTTTTT.